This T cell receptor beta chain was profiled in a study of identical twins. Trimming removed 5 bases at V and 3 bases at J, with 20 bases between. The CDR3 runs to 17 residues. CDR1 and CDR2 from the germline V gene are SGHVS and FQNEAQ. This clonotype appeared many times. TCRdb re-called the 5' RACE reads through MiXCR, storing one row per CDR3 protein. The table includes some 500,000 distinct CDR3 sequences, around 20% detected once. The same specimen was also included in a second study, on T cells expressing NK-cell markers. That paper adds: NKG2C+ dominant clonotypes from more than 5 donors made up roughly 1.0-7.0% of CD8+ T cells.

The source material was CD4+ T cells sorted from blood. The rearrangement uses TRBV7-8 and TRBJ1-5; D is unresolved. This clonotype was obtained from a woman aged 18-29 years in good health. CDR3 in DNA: TGTGCCAGCAGCCAGATCGGTGGTGGCGGATTCAATCAGCCCCAGCATTTT. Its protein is CASSQIGGGGFNQPQHF.